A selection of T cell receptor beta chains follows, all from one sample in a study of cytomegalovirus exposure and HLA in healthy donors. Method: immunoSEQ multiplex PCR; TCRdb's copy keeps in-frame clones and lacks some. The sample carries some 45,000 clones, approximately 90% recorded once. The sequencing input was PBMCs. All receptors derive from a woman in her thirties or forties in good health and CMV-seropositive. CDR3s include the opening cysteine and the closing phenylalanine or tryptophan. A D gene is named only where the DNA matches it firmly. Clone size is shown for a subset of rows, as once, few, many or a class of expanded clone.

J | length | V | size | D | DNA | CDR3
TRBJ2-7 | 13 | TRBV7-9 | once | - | TGTGCCAGCAGCCCCGATCAAAGGGGCGAGCAGTACTTC | CASSPDQRGEQYF
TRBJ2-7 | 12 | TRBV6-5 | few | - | TGTGCCAGTGCAGACAATTCCTACGAGCAGTACTTC | CASADNSYEQYF
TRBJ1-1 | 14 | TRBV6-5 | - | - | TGTGCCAGCAGTTCGGACAGCCTGAACACTGAAGCTTTCTTT | CASSSDSLNTEAFF
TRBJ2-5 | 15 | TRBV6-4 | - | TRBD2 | TGTGCCAGCAGTGAAACGACTAGCGGACAAGAGACCCAGTACTTC | CASSETTSGQETQYF
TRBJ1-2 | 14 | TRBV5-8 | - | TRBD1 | TGTGCCAGCAGCACCACTGGGACAGCCTATGGCTACACCTTC | CASSTTGTAYGYTF
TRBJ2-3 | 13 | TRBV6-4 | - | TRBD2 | TGTGCCAGCAGTGACGGGGGGGCAGATACGCAGTATTTT | CASSDGGADTQYF
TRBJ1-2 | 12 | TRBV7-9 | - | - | TGTGCCAGCAGCCCAGGGGATTATGGCTACACCTTC | CASSPGDYGYTF
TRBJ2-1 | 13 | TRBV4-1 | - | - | TGCGCCAGCACCCCCCGGGAGTCTAGTGAGCAGTTCTTC | CASTPRESSEQFF
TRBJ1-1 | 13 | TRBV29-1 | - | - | TGCAGCGTTGCCGACAGTTCGAACACTGAAGCTTTCTTT | CSVADSSNTEAFF
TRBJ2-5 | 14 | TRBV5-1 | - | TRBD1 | TGCGCCAGCAGCTCCGGGACAGGGAGGGAGACCCAGTACTTC | CASSSGTGRETQYF
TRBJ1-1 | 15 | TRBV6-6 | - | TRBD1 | TGTGCCAGCAGTTACTCGGACAGGGCCGCCACTGAAGCTTTCTTT | CASSYSDRAATEAFF
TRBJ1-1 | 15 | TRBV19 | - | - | TGTGCCAGTAGTATAACGGAGGGCATGAACACTGAAGCTTTCTTT | CASSITEGMNTEAFF
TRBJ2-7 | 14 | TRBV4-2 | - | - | TGTGCCAGCAGCCTCCAACAGGATTTATACGAGCAGTACTTC | CASSLQQDLYEQYF
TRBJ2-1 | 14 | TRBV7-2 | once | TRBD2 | TGTGCCAGCAGCTTGGGCGGGAGCCCCAATGAGCAGTTCTTC | CASSLGGSPNEQFF
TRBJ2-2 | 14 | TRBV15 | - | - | TGTGCCACCAGCAGAGGACAGAACACCGGGGAGCTGTTTTTT | CATSRGQNTGELFF
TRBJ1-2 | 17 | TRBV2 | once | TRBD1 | TGTGCCAGTACCAGACAGGGGGCGATCTTACTTAACTATGGCTACACCTTC | CASTRQGAILLNYGYTF
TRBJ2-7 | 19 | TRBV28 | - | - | TGTGCCAGCAGTTTACCCCCCGGGATCCCAAATACCTTTTCCTACGAGCAGTACTTC | CASSLPPGIPNTFSYEQYF
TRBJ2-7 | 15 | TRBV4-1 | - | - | TGCGCCAGCAGCCAAGTCCCGGGAGTTCGATACGAGCAGTACTTC | CASSQVPGVRYEQYF
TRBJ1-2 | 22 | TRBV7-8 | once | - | TGTGCCAGCAGCAGCGATGGAAAGGCCGGGGGTCCTGTGAGCGGGCCAGCGGGAGGCTACACCTTC | CASSSDGKAGGPVSGPAGGYTF
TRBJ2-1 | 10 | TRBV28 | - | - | TGTGCCAGCAGTTCCCGGGAGCAGTTCTTC | CASSSREQFF
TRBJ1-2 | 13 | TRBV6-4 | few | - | TGTGCCAGCAAACAACAGAGGGGGTATGGCTACACCTTC | CASKQQRGYGYTF
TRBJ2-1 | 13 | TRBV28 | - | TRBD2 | TGTGCCAGCGGGACTAGCGGGAGAAGGGAGCAGTTCTTC | CASGTSGRREQFF
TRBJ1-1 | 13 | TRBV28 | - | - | TGTGCCAGCAGCCCCCCCCACCAGTCTGAAGCTTTCTTT | CASSPPHQSEAFF
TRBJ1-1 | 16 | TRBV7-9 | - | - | TGTGCCAGCAGCCCCCTCACTGGAGGGATCGACACTGAAGCTTTCTTT | CASSPLTGGIDTEAFF
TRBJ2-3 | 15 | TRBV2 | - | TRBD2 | TGTGCCAGCAGTAATGGGCTAGCGGGCACAGATACGCAGTATTTT | CASSNGLAGTDTQYF
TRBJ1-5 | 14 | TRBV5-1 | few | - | TGCGCCAGCAGCGGAGGGGAGGTTGGTCAGCCCCAGCATTTT | CASSGGEVGQPQHF
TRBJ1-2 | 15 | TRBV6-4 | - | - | TGTGCCAGCAGTGACCCCAGCCGGGGAGAATCAGCCTACACCTTC | CASSDPSRGESAYTF
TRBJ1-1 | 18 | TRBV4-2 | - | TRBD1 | TGTGCCAGCAGCCAGGACCCAACTGGACAGGGACTGAACACTGAAGCTTTCTTT | CASSQDPTGQGLNTEAFF
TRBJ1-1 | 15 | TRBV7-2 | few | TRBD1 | TGTGCCAGCAGCGCGGACAGGAACATGAACACTGAAGCTTTCTTT | CASSADRNMNTEAFF
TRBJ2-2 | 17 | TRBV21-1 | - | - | TGTGCCAGCAGCAAAGGGCCGGGACAGGGGACAACCGGGGAGCTGTTTTTT | CASSKGPGQGTTGELFF